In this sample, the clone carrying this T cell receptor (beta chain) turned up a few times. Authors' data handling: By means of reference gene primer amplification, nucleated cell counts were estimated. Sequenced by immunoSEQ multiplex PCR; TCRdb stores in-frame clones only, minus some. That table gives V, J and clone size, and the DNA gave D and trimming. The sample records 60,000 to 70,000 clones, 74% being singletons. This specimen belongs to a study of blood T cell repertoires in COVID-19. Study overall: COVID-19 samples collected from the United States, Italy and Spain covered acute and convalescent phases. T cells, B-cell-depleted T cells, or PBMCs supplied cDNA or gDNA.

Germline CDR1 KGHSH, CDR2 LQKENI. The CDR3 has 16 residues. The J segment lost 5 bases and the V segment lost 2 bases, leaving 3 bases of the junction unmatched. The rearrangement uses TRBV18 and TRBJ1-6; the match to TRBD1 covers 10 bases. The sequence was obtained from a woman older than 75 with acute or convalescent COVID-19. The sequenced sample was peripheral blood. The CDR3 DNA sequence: TGTGCCAGCTCACCAAGACAGGGGGCAAATAATTCACCCCTCCACTTT. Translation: CASSPRQGANNSPLHF.